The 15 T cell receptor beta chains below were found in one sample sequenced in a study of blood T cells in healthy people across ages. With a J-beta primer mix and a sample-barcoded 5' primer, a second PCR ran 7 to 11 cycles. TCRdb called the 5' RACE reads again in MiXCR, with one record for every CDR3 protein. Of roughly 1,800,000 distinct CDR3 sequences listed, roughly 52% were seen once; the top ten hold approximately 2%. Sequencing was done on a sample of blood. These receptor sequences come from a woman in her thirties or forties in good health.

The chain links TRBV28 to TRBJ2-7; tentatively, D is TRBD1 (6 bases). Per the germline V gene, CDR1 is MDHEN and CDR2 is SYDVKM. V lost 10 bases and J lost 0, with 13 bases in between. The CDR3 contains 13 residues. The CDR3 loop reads CAISTGYSYEQYF. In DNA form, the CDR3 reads TGTGCCATCTCGACAGGTTACTCCTACGAGCAGTACTTC.

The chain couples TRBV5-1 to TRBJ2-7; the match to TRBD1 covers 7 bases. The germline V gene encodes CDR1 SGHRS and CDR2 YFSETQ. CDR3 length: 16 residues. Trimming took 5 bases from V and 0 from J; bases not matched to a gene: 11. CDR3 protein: CASSRPPGTDSYEQYF. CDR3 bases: TGCGCCAGCAGTCGTCCACCCGGGACAGACTCCTACGAGCAGTACTTC. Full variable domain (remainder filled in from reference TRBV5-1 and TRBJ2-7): KAGVTQTPRYLIKTRGQQVTLSCSPISGHRSVSWYQQTPGQGLQFLFEYFSETQRNKGNFPGRFSGRQFSNSRSEMNVSTLELGDSALYLCASSRPPGTDSYEQYFGPGTRLTVT.

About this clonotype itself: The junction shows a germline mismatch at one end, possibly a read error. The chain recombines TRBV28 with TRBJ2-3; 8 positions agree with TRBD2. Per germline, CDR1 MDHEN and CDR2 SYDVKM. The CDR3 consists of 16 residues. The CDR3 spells CVSSLVLRAGAGAQYF. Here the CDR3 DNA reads TGTGTCAGCAGTTTAGTCTTGAGAGCGGGGGCCGGTGCGCAGTATTTT.

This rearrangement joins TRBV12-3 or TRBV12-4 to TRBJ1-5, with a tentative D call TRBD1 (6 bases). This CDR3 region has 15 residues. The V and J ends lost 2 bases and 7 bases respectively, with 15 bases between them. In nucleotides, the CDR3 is TGTGCCAGCAGTTTACTGGGTTTGGGGGGCCAGCCCCAGCATTTT. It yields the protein CASSLLGLGGQPQHF.

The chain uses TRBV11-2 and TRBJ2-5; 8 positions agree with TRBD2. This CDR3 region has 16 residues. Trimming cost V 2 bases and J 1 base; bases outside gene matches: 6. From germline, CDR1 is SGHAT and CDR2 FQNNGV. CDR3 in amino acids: CASSLFGGGTQETQYF. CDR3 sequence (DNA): TGTGCCAGCAGCTTATTCGGGGGGGGAACCCAAGAGACCCAGTACTTC.

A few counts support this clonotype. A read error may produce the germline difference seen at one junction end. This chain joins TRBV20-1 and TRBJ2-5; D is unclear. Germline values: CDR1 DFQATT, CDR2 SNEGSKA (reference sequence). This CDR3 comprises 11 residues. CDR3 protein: CSASLQKTQYF. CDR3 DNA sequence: TGCAGTGCTAGTCTCCAAAAGACCCAGTACTTC.

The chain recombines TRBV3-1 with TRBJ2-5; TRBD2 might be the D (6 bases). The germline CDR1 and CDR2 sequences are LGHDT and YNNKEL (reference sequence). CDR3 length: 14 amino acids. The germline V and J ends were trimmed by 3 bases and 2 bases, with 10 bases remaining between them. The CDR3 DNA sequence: TGTGCCAGCAGCCAGCGGGACCTACAAGAGACCCAGTACTTC. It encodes CASSQRDLQETQYF.

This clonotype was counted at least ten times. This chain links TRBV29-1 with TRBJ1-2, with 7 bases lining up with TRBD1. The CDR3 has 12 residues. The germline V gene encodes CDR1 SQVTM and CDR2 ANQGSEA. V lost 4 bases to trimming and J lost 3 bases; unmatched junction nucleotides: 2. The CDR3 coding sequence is TGCAGCGTTGGGCAGGGGGACTATGGCTACACCTTC. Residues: CSVGQGDYGYTF.

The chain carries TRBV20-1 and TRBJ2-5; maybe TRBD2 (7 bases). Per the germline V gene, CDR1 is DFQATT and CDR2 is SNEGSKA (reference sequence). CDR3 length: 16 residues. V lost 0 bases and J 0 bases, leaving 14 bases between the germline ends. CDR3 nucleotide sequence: TGCAGTGCTAGAGATGTTGGGGGGGCTTACCAAGAGACCCAGTACTTC. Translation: CSARDVGGAYQETQYF.

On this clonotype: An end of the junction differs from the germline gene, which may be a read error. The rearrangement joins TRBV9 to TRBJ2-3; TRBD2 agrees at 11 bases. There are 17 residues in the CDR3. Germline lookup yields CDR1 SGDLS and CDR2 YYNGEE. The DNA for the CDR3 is TGTGTCAGCAGCGTAGACCTAGCGGGGGGTATTGTAGATACGCAGTATTTT. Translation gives CVSSVDLAGGIVDTQYF.

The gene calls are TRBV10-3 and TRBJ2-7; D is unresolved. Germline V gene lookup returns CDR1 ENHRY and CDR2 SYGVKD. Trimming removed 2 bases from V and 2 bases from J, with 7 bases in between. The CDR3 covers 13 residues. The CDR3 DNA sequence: TGTGCCATCAGTGAGCCCATTACCTACGAGCAGTACTTC. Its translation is CAISEPITYEQYF.

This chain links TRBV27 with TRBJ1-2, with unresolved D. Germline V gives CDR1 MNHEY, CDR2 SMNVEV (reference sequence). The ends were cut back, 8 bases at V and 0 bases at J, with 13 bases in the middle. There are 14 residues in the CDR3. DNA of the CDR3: TGTGCCAGCTCTTCTGGGTTGTCTAACTATGGCTACACCTTC. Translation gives CASSSGLSNYGYTF.

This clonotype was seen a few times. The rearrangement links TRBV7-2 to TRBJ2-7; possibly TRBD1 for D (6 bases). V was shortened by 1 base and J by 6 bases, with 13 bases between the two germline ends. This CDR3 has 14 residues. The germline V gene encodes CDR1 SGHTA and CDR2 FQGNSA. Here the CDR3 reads CASSLDYRAGEQYF. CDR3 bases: TGTGCCAGCAGCTTAGATTACAGGGCAGGCGAGCAGTACTTC. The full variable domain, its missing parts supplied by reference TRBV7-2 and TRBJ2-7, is GAGVSQSPSNKVTEKGKDVELRCDPISGHTALYWYRQSLGQGLEFLIYFQGNSAPDKSGLPSDRFSAERTGGSVSTLTIQRTQQEDSAVYLCASSLDYRAGEQYFGPGTRLTVT.

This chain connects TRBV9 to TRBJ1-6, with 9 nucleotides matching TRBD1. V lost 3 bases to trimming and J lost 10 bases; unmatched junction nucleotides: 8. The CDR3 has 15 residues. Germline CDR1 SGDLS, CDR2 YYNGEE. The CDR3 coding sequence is TGTGCCAGCAGCGCCTCCGGGACAGGGACGTCACCCCTCCACTTT. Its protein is CASSASGTGTSPLHF.

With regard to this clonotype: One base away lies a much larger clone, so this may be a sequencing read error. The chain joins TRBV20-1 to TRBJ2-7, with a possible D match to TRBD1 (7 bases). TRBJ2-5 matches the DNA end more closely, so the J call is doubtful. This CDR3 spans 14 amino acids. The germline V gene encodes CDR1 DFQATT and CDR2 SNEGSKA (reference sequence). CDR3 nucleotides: TGCAGTGCTAGACTAGCGAGGGGGCCAGAGACCCAGTACTTC. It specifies CSARLARGPETQYF.